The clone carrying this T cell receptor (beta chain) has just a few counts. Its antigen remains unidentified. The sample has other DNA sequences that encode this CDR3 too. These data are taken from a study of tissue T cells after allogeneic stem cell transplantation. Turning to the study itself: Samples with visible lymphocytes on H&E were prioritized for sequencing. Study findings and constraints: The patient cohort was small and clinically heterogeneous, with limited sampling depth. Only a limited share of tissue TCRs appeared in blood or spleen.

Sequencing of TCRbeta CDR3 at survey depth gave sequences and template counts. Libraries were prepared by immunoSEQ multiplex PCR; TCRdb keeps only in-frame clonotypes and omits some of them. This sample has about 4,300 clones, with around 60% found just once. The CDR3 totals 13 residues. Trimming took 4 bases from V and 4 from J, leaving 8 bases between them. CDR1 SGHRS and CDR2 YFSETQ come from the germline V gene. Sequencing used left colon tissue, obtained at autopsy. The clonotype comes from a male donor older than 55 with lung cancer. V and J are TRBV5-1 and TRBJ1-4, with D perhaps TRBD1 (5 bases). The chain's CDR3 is CASSRGFNEKLFF. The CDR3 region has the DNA TGCGCCAGCAGCCGGGGGTTTAATGAAAAACTGTTTTTT.